This TCR beta chain came from a study of beta chain features in type 1 diabetes. Findings and caveats of the study: Patients showed naive, central memory and Treg TCRB repertoires that appeared more similar than those of healthy donors.

On this clone: Its cognate antigen is unknown.

Investigators reverse transcribed all isolated RNA, so they sequenced expressed TCRB transcripts. The data were produced by immunoSEQ multiplex PCR, yet TCRdb's version contains in-frame clones alone and is incomplete. The table records hundreds of thousands of clones, 15% of them present only once. This sequence was found in a man younger than 30 in good health. The sample taken for sequencing was naive CD4+ T cells from blood.

This chain's CDR3 is CASSEGSQETQYF. The CDR3 nucleotides read TGTGCCAGCAGCGAGGGATCCCAAGAGACCCAGTACTTC. The chain is built from TRBV9 and TRBJ2-5; D gene ambiguous. The CDR3 has 13 amino acids. Germline lookup yields CDR1 SGDLS and CDR2 YYNGEE. Trimming took 3 bases from V and 1 from J, leaving 7 bases between them.